This T cell receptor beta chain was sequenced in a study of blood T cell repertoires in COVID-19 (dated by TCRdb to between 2020 and 2021). Regarding the research as a whole: The collaborator samples originated in the United States, Italy and Spain and spanned the acute and convalescent phases of COVID-19. The material from the prospective study consisted of cDNA or gDNA derived from T cells, B-cell-depleted T cells, or PBMCs. The dataset comprised deeply sampled blood TCRbeta repertoires from subjects exposed to, actively infected with, or recovered from COVID-19. The repertoires were released in a freely available public database intended as a resource for research on the immune response to SARS-CoV-2. The samples were drawn from two sources: the first 160 participants of the ongoing ImmuneRACE study, and 1,000 to 1,500 subjects contributed by 6 global collaborators. A de-identified subject ID, COVID-19 status, age in years and sex were almost always included in the sample metadata. Where HLA class I and class II types were available, the types were taken from metadata supplied by the sample provider, not from assay-based typing. Results the study describes overall, beyond this receptor: Clinical and demographic metadata were provided uncurated, with the amount varying by source and participant.

TCRbeta CDR3 regions were amplified from genomic DNA by means of the immunoSEQ Assay, a bias-controlled multiplex PCR. As for the original processing: Nucleated cell counts per sample were estimated from amplification of reference gene primers within the assay. Sequence reads were collapsed and filtered to measure the absolute abundance of every unique TCRbeta CDR3 rearrangement. For each sample, productive Simpson clonality was calculated as the square root of Simpson's diversity index over productive rearrangements. TCRdb stores this immuneACCESS table with in-frame sequences only. Part of the clones is absent; in the studies checked, under half of the shortfall reflects unresolved V genes, and no reason is known for the rest. The V and J calls and clone size were taken over from that table, and D and trimming were inferred from the DNA. A total of 200,000 to 300,000 clones appear in this sample, 85% to 95% of them only once. The ten top clones hold 0.83% of the sample.

The CDR3 runs 13 residues from the cysteine to the phenylalanine. Only the CDR3 portion is preserved as DNA: 39 bases, with reading frame beginning at the first base. Trimming at the junction amounts to 3 bases on V and 1 base on J, and the germline ends lie 6 bases apart. CDR1 WNHNN and CDR2 SYGVQD are derived from the germline V gene (reference sequence). A remark on this clone: Its binding antigen is unknown. No base quality values were provided; no much bigger clone lies one nucleotide off.

One collaborating source in Seattle enrolled patients while the patients were actively infected and followed the patients over time throughout the course of disease. Each collaborating institution followed its own protocols to collect whole blood in K2EDTA tubes. For TCRbeta analysis, collaborators shipped samples in one of three forms: frozen whole blood, isolated PBMCs, or DNA extracted from either of those sample types. Material: peripheral blood. This receptor chain uses TRBV10-1 and TRBJ1-1; no D gene call is confident. This clonotype was sampled from a man aged 25-40 years with COVID-19, enrolled during active disease. The CDR3 protein sequence reads: CASSEQTNTEAFF. The nucleotide sequence reads TGCGCCAGCAGTGAACAGACGAACACTGAAGCTTTCTTT.